One and the same sample provided the 9 T cell receptor beta chains below, sequenced in a study of Graves' ophthalmopathy and Graves' hyperthyroidism. The authors amplified TCR beta CDR3 regions from RNA transcripts. The authors performed first-round RT-PCR with HTBI primers and then a second-round multiplex PCR. TCRdb recomputed calls from the multiplex PCR reads with MiXCR, one row per CDR3 protein. The sample yields over 500,000 distinct CDR3 sequences, 22% seen once. Material: peripheral blood. All receptors come from a young woman with stable Graves' hyperthyroidism. Some clones in this sample may be carry-over from other donors' samples.

This clonotype was counted between two and nine times. This chain uses TRBV10-1 with TRBJ2-7, with no clear D. Trimming pared 2 bases from V and 0 bases from J, leaving 11 bases between. This CDR3 comprises 15 residues. Germline assignment: CDR1 WNHNN and CDR2 SYGVQD (reference sequence). CDR3 in DNA: TGCGCCAGCAGTGAGGGTAATTCCTTCTCCTACGAGCAGTACTTC. Translating it yields CASSEGNSFSYEQYF.

In its sample, this clonotype was seen many times. The chain has TRBV11-2 and TRBJ2-3, with D unclear. CDR1 is SGHAT and CDR2 is FQNNGV in the germline V gene. This CDR3 has 15 residues. V dropped 1 base and J dropped 5 bases, with 13 bases sitting between them. CDR3 coding DNA: TGTGCCAGCAGCTTAGTAGGGCGGAACCTAGATACGCAGTATTTT. Protein: CASSLVGRNLDTQYF. Combining the CDR3 with reference TRBV11-2 and TRBJ2-3 gives the whole variable domain EAGVAQSPRYKIIEKRQSVAFWCNPISGHATLYWYQQILGQGPKLLIQFQNNGVVDDSQLPKDRFSAERLKGVDSTLKIQPAKLEDSAVYLCASSLVGRNLDTQYFGPGTRLTVL.

The CDR3 loop is CASSEELFLYEQYF. The CDR3, as DNA: TGTGCCAGCAGTGAAGAACTTTTCCTCTACGAGCAGTACTTC. The chain recombines TRBV6-1 with TRBJ2-7; D is undetermined. The V end was cut by 1 base, the J end by 3 bases, with 10 bases between. Germline values: CDR1 MNHNS, CDR2 SASEGT. The CDR3 spans 14 residues.

This clonotype appeared many times. CDR3 DNA sequence: TGTGCCAGCTCCCCGGGGCCACTTCGAGAGCAGTACTTC. It specifies CASSPGPLREQYF. The rearrangement links TRBV11-2 to TRBJ2-7; D possibly matches TRBD1 or TRBD2 (5 bases each). This CDR3 has 13 amino acids. V shed 8 bases and J shed 7 bases, with 18 bases lying between them. Germline assignment: CDR1 SGHAT and CDR2 FQNNGV.

As regards this clonotype: A much larger clone is a single base away; this may be a read error. V gene TRBV7-3 combines with J gene TRBJ1-1, with TRBD1 matching over 9 bases. CDR3 length equals 16 residues. Germline assignment: CDR1 SGHTA and CDR2 FQGTGA. DNA for the CDR3: TGTGCCAGCATCTTAAGGGGACAGGGAGTCGACACTGAAGCTTTCTTT. Its translation: CASILRGQGVDTEAFF.

There are many counts of this clonotype. V usage is TRBV19 and J usage is TRBJ1-2; 9 positions match TRBD1. CDR3 size: 16 residues. The germline V gene encodes CDR1 LNHDA and CDR2 SQIVND (reference sequence). The junction had 11 bases not matched to a gene; V was cut back by 5 bases and J by 4 bases. In DNA, the CDR3 is TGTGCCAGTAGTGCCTTCGACAGGGGGTCTTCCTATGGCTACACCTTC. The encoded protein is CASSAFDRGSSYGYTF.

This clonotype was observed at least ten times. This chain connects TRBV12-3 or TRBV12-4 to TRBJ2-7, with D perhaps given as TRBD1 or TRBD2 (6 bases each). The germline V and J ends were trimmed by 6 bases and 5 bases, with 11 bases remaining between them. The length of the CDR3 is 12 residues. CDR3 in DNA: TGTGCCAGCAGCATGGGGGGCCACGAGCAGTACTTC. It specifies CASSMGGHEQYF.

This clonotype was counted between two and nine times. The chain recombines TRBV12-3 or TRBV12-4 with TRBJ1-2; D not certain. The CDR3 consists of 13 residues. V lost 3 bases and J lost 3, with 8 bases in between. CDR3 bases: TGTGCCAGCAGTTTTTCCCCCGACTATGGCTACACCTTC. Translating gives CASSFSPDYGYTF.

This clonotype has more than one count but fewer than ten. The chain joins TRBV19 to TRBJ2-7, with D possibly being TRBD1 (5 bases). CDR1 is LNHDA, CDR2 SQIVND, per germline (reference sequence). Trimming took 8 bases from V and 6 from J, leaving 11 bases between them. The CDR3 is 11 residues long. The CDR3 loop is CASDRQFEQYF. The DNA for the CDR3 is TGTGCCAGTGACCGACAGTTCGAGCAGTACTTC.